This record covers a single TCR beta chain. Its antigen is unknown. Generated by immunoSEQ multiplex PCR, the TCRdb table keeps only in-frame clones and is missing some. The sample has 150,000 to 190,000 clones, roughly 90% seen once. The sample belongs to a study of T cell responses to AZD1222 COVID-19 vaccine. The CDR3 spans 18 residues. Germline V gives CDR1 MNHEY, CDR2 SMNVEV (reference sequence). The trim removed 1 base at V and 0 bases at J, leaving 2 bases unmatched. Findings of the study overall: Mapped onto spike, vaccine-associated CD4 TCRs spanned it and were dominant at 160-218 and 743-854. Unmutated variant regions are reportedly targeted by nearly half of spike-specific TCRs. Repertoire sampling happened only post peak T cell response. Donors in the cohort were predominantly white British and more often female, and clonal diversity was possibly underestimated.

Sequencing was performed on peripheral blood, taken 28 days after the second AZD1222 dose. V gene TRBV27 combines with J gene TRBJ2-2; TRBD2 matches 13 bases. The sequence came from an adult who received the AZD1222 COVID-19 vaccine. The CDR3 is CASSLLTSGRTNTGELFF. CDR3 sequence (DNA): TGTGCCAGCAGTTTATTGACTAGCGGGAGGACGAACACCGGGGAGCTGTTTTTT.